Following are 4 T cell receptor beta chains from one sample sequenced in a study of siplizumab effects on memory and regulatory T cells. Sequenced by immunoSEQ multiplex PCR; TCRdb stores in-frame clones only, minus some. The sample lists more than 85,000 clones, roughly nine tenths occurring once. Input material: Tregs sorted from blood. These receptors were taken from a human donor in good health.

The CDR3 DNA follows: TGTGCCAGCTCACCAAGGACGGACGGCGATACGCAGTATTTT. Translating it yields CASSPRTDGDTQYF. The genes are TRBV18 and TRBJ2-3, with D unclear. This CDR3 contains 14 residues. Trimming cost V 2 bases and J 6 bases, with 12 bases left between them. Germline CDR1 reads KGHSH; CDR2 reads LQKENI.

The chain links TRBV4-1 to TRBJ2-3; D gene ambiguous. With 0 bases removed from V and 0 bases from J, the gap between germline ends came to 7 bases. Germline CDR1 is MGHRA and CDR2 is YSYEKL. The CDR3 length is 15 residues. The DNA for the CDR3 is TGCGCCAGCAGCCAAGACAGCACTAGCACAGATACGCAGTATTTT. Translated, it gives CASSQDSTSTDTQYF.

The rearrangement links TRBV6-6 to TRBJ2-7; TRBD1 aligns across 7 bases. J was trimmed by 3 bases and V by 9 bases; bases with no gene match: 5. The CDR3 is 12 amino acids. CDR1 is MNHNY, CDR2 SVGAGI, per germline (reference sequence). The CDR3 reads CASRGQNYEQYF. DNA for the CDR3: TGTGCCAGTAGGGGGCAGAACTACGAGCAGTACTTC.

J is TRBJ2-7 and V is TRBV7-2; 7 bases match TRBD2. After removal of 5 bases from V and 2 bases from J, the junction contained 6 bases not matched to a gene. Germline V lookup: CDR1 SGHTA, CDR2 FQGNSA. The CDR3 is 14 amino acids. CDR3 sequence reads: CASSLSSGPYEQYF. The CDR3 nucleotides are TGTGCCAGCAGCCTATCTAGCGGCCCCTACGAGCAGTACTTC.